This T cell receptor beta chain was identified in a study of cytomegalovirus exposure and HLA in healthy donors. About this clone: Its cognate antigen is unknown. A junction end diverges from the germline sequence, so it may reflect a read error.

Study-wide results and limits: Researchers reported in a later analysis that a missense DCLRE1C variant was tied to TCR beta V- and J-gene trimming.

13 Jbeta primers and 60 Vbeta primers were used for the PCR. Only in-frame clones appear in the TCRdb table, and some are missing; sequencing was by immunoSEQ multiplex PCR. The sample lists around 140,000 clones, 65% to 80% occurring once. The sample was PBMCs. The sequence was collected from a male donor in good health and CMV-seronegative.

This chain's CDR3 is CASSLGGLGETQYF. In DNA, the CDR3 is TGTGCTAGCAGCCTCGGGGGGCTTGGAGAGACCCAGTACTTC. The gene calls are TRBV7-7 and TRBJ2-5, with a weak D call TRBD2 (7 bases). The CDR3 is 14 residues long. The germline V gene encodes CDR1 SSHAT and CDR2 FNYEAQ (reference sequence).